The clone carrying this T cell receptor (beta chain) showed up just a few times. TCRdb re-derived calls from the RACE reads in MiXCR, one entry per CDR3 protein. The sample contains about 200,000 distinct CDR3 sequences, about 25% of which appear only once. Trimming at V came to 0 bases and at J to 2 bases, leaving 8 bases not matched to a gene. CDR1 is SGHRS, CDR2 YFSETQ, per germline. There are 16 residues in the CDR3. Time point meaning: patch test 3, about 24 weeks after DPC sensitization. Treatment described: therapeutic diphenylcyclopropenone sensitization with weekly scalp DPC. The data stem from a study of human T cells and chemical hapten exposure.

The sequence was obtained from a woman aged 40 to 50 with alopecia areata. Some clones in this sample may be carry-over from other donors' samples. V is TRBV5-1 and J is TRBJ2-7; 7 positions match TRBD1. The sample in question was whole blood, obtained in connection with sensitization to the hapten diphenylcyclopropenone (DPC). The CDR3 sequence is CASSLGGQVPTYEQYF. The CDR3 nucleotides read TGCGCCAGCAGCTTGGGTGGACAGGTTCCAACCTACGAGCAGTACTTC.